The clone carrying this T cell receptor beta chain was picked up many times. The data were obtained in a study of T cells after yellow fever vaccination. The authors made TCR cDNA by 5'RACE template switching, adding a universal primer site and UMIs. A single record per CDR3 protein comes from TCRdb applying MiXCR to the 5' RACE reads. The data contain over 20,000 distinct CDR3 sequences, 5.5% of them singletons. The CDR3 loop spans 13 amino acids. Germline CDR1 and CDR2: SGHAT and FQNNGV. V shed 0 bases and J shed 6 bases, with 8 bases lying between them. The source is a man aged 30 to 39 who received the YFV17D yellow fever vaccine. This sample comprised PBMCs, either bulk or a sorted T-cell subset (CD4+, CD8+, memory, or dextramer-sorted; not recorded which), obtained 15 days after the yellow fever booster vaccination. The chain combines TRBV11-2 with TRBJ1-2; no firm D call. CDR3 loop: CASSLEAGNGYTF. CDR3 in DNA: TGTGCCAGCAGCTTAGAAGCGGGGAATGGCTACACCTTC.